The rows below give T cell receptor beta chains drawn from one sample of a study of OX40 agonist ivuxolimab in advanced cancers. Using immunoSEQ multiplex PCR, the repertoire was profiled, and TCRdb retains in-frame clones only, with some absent. This sample has tens of thousands of clones, with around 89% found just once. The input for sequencing was CD4+ or CD8+ T cells sorted from blood, taken in a trial of the OX40 agonist ivuxolimab. These receptors were taken from an adult with an advanced solid tumor such as melanoma, head and neck, liver or kidney cancer. The CDR3 runs from the conserved cysteine through the conserved F or W. A D gene is named only where the DNA matches it firmly. Size is stated for part of the rows, as once, few or many counts, or as a class when the clone is expanded.

V gene	J gene	clone size	D gene	CDR3 protein	CDR3 DNA
TRBV6-5	TRBJ1-1	few	.	CASGAESAFF	TGTGCCTCGGGGGCCGAGTCGGCTTTCTTT
TRBV13	TRBJ2-5	.	.	CASSLTGGETQYF	TGTGCCAGCAGCCTAACAGGAGGCGAGACCCAGTACTTC
TRBV2	TRBJ1-4	.	.	CASKATGSFIEKLFF	TGTGCCAGCAAGGCAACAGGGTCCTTTATCGAAAAACTGTTTTTT
TRBV6-5	TRBJ1-1	.	.	CASGALSGTEAFF	TGTGCCAGCGGGGCCCTCTCTGGCACTGAAGCTTTCTTT
TRBV7-2	TRBJ1-6	.	TRBD1	CASSPTGIVYNSPLHF	TGTGCCAGCAGCCCGACAGGGATAGTCTATAATTCACCCCTCCACTTT
TRBV5-1	TRBJ2-7	.	.	CASSLDAGSYEQYF	TGCGCCAGCAGCTTGGATGCAGGGTCCTACGAGCAGTACTTC
TRBV2	TRBJ1-3	.	.	CAGQRASGNTIYF	TGTGCCGGGCAGCGGGCCTCTGGAAACACCATATATTTT
TRBV5-1	TRBJ2-3	.	.	CASSLLAADTQYF	TGCGCCAGCAGCTTATTAGCGGCCGATACGCAGTATTTT
TRBV29-1	TRBJ2-7	.	.	CSAIFSTEQGPYEQYF	TGCAGCGCCATCTTTTCGACGGAGCAGGGGCCCTACGAGCAGTACTTC
TRBV5-1	TRBJ1-5	.	.	CASSKDGPYNQPQHF	TGCGCCAGCAGCAAAGACGGGCCGTACAATCAGCCCCAGCATTTT
TRBV5-1	TRBJ2-6	few	.	CASKGMVSGANVLTF	TGCGCCAGCAAAGGAATGGTATCTGGGGCCAACGTCCTGACTTTC
TRBV15	TRBJ1-2	.	.	CATSRGQGRGGYTF	TGTGCCACCAGCAGAGGGCAGGGGCGGGGTGGCTACACCTTC
TRBV5-1	TRBJ1-2	.	.	CASSLETDGYGYTF	TGCGCCAGCAGCCTGGAAACGGACGGCTATGGCTACACCTTC
TRBV5-1	TRBJ2-1	.	.	CASSLPSYNEQFF	TGCGCCAGCAGCTTGCCATCCTACAATGAGCAGTTCTTC
TRBV10-3	TRBJ2-1	few	TRBD2	CAISDPGTSRDNEQFF	TGTGCCATCAGTGACCCCGGGACTAGCAGAGACAATGAGCAGTTCTTC
TRBV6-6	TRBJ1-2	.	TRBD1	CASSVTGGFGYTF	TGTGCCAGCAGTGTGACAGGGGGGTTTGGCTACACCTTC